The present T cell receptor (beta chain) was sequenced within a study of shared clonotypes between healthy human individuals. Study-level results: Tissue TCR repertoires likely differ from these blood-only repertoires. Clonotypes that were shared across a handful of donors made up approximately 5% of naive CD4 clonotypes.

The germline CDR1 and CDR2 sequences are MNHNS and SASEGT. The length of the CDR3 is 11 residues. V lost 2 bases, J lost 5 bases, and 3 bases lay in between. About this clone itself: Its antigen is not identified.

Recent vaccinations or acute infections were absent in the healthy HIV-negative adult donors. Among the donors, all were Caucasian adults who lived in Nashville, Tennessee. TCRdb's copy holds only in-frame clones and misses some; the assay was immunoSEQ multiplex PCR. The table includes some 2,100,000 clones, around 95% detected once. This receptor was identified in a man younger than 35 in good health. The sequenced sample consisted of naive CD4+ T cells sorted from blood. Subset denoted: CD45RA+ positively selected. The chain uses TRBV6-1 and TRBJ2-5; D not certain. CDR3 bases: TGTGCCAGCAGTGAAATGGAGACCCAGTACTTC. Its translation: CASSEMETQYF.